This T cell receptor (beta chain) was identified during a study of blood T cell repertoires in COVID-19. Study-level background: Some COVID-19 samples were acute and others convalescent; all came from the United States, Italy and Spain. Sources were T cells, B-cell-depleted T cells, or PBMCs; the material itself was cDNA or gDNA.

In the original analysis: Estimation of nucleated cell counts was performed using reference gene primer amplification. The table came from immunoSEQ multiplex PCR; TCRdb's copy has only in-frame clones and leaves some out. That table furnishes V, J and clone size, whereas the DNA furnished D and trimming. Seen here are around 260,000 clones, about 87% observed once, and the top ten hold under 4.5%. J gave up 6 bases and V 5 bases, and 3 bases lay outside the gene matches. CDR3 length: 13 amino acids. This chain joins TRBV12-3 or TRBV12-4 and TRBJ1-2; TRBD1 matches at 10 bases. The sequenced sample was peripheral blood. The sequence was collected from a man aged 60 to 69 who had recovered from COVID-19. CDR3 region: CASSTGTGDGYTF. The CDR3, as DNA: TGTGCCAGCAGTACCGGGACAGGGGATGGCTACACCTTC.